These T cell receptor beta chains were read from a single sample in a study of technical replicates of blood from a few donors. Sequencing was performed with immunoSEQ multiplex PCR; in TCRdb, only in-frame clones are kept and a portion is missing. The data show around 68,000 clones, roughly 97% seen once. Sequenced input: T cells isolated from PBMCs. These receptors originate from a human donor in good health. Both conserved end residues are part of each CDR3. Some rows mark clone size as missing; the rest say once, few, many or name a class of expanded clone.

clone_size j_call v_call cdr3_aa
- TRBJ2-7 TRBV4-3 CASSQDLASRYEQYF
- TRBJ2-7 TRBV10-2 CASSGQGNEQYF
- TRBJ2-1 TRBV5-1 CASSLQGSPYNEQFF
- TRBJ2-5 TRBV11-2 CASSLLAGGEVETQYF
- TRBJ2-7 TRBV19 CASSIVAGSGGRREQYF
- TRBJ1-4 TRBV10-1 CASSESAATNEKLFF
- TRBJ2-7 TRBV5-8 CASRETGYEQYF
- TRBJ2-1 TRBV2 CATYDSYNEQFF
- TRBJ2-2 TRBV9 CASSVGIAGGTGELFF
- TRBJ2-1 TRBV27 CASSLSRNNEQFF
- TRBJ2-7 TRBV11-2 CASSTGLAGPYEQYF
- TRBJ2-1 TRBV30 CAWSVRRGVGNEQFF
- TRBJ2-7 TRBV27 CASSPGTSYEQYF
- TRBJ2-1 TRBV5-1 CASSLAAPSRHAYNEQFF
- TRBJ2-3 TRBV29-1 CSVEHGFTDTQYF
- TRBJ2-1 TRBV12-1 CASSFWAGEQFF
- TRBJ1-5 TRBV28 CASQQGQGQPQHF
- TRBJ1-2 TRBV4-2 CASSQGTGVKYGYTF
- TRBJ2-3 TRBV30 CAWSLTGSTDTQYF
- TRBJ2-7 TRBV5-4 CASGVRAGSQSYEQYF
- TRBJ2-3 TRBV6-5 CASSYLSESTDTQYF
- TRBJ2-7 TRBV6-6 CASTGTRDSYEQYF
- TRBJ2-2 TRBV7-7 CASSTGGTGELFF
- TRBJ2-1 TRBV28 CASRGTVNEQFF
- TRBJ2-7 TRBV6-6 CASSYIGGGTYEQYF
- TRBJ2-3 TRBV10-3 CAISLRSGTSGTDTQYF
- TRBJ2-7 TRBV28 CASSLSSGPYEQYF
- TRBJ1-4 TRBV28 CASSSWDRAREKLFF
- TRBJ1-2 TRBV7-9 CASSLPNF
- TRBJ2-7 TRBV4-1 CASSPGLVDYEQYF
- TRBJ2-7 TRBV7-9 CASSRSGGDEQYF
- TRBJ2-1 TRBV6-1 CASSDPRVLQGSYNEQFF
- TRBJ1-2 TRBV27 CASSFGGNYGYTF
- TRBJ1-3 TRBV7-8 CASRNRVGNTIYF
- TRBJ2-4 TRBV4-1 CASSQGGEGNIQYF
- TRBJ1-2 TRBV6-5 CASSLTGNGGYTF
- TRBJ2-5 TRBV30 CAWSRYGEIQETQYF
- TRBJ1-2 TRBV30 CAWTRDYGYTF
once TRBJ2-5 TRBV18 CASSPHREETQYF
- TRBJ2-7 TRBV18 CASSLVLYEQYF
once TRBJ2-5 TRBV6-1 CASSASGRGETQYF
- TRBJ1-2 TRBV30 CAWVTGKGPGYTF
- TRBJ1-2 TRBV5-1 CASSLGQANYGYTF
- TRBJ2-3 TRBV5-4 CASSSLRGLALDGSTDTQYF
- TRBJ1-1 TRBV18 CASSPAGMSTEAFF
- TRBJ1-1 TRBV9 CASSVGTLMNTEAFF
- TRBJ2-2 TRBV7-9 CASTPPGWTGELFF